The rows below give T cell receptor beta chains drawn from one sample of a study of shared T cell receptors in the human thymus. Sequencing was performed with immunoSEQ multiplex PCR; in TCRdb, only in-frame clones are kept and a portion is missing. Among almost 550,000 clones, around three quarters were seen once, and the ten largest hold more than 0.01%. These data also formed part of another study, on human thymus T cells.

The sequenced sample was thymocytes. These receptor sequences come from a boy less than two years old with a congenital heart defect. The CDR3 runs from the conserved cysteine through the conserved F or W. Each record gives: J gene, D gene, V gene, clone size, CDR3 protein, CDR3 DNA. D genes are given only for firm matches. Expanded clones get a size class; other rows say once, few or many, or leave the size out.

TRBJ2-3,TRBD2,TRBV5-1,.,CASSWRTSGGGTDTQYF,TGCGCCAGCAGCTGGCGGACTAGCGGGGGGGGCACAGATACGCAGTATTTT
TRBJ2-2,.,TRBV9,.,CASSVRRGELFF,TGTGCCAGCAGCGTCAGGCGCGGGGAGCTGTTTTTT
TRBJ1-2,TRBD1,TRBV4-2,.,CASSTRQGFGYGYTF,TGTGCCAGCAGCACGAGACAGGGTTTCGGCTATGGCTACACCTTC
TRBJ2-5,TRBD2,TRBV4-1,.,CASSPRTSGRNQETQYF,TGCGCCAGCAGCCCCCGGACTAGCGGGAGGAACCAAGAGACCCAGTACTTC
TRBJ1-2,TRBD1,TRBV6-5,.,CASSYSTGGGYGYTF,TGTGCCAGCAGTTACTCGACAGGGGGAGGCTATGGCTACACCTTC
TRBJ2-7,.,TRBV28,.,CASTERGSGSYEQYF,TGTGCCAGCACCGAGCGCGGGTCAGGATCCTACGAGCAGTACTTC
TRBJ2-7,TRBD2,TRBV9,.,CASSAGTSGTYEQYF,TGTGCCAGCAGCGCCGGGACTAGCGGTACCTACGAGCAGTACTTC
TRBJ2-1,.,TRBV27,.,CASSQGGGEQFF,TGTGCCAGCAGTCAAGGGGGGGGTGAGCAGTTCTTC
TRBJ2-2,.,TRBV7-9,.,CASSLADRGELFF,TGTGCCAGCAGCTTAGCGGACAGAGGGGAGCTGTTTTTT
TRBJ1-2,.,TRBV13,.,CASSFRDRFLYGYTF,TGTGCCAGCAGCTTCCGAGACAGGTTCCTCTATGGCTACACCTTC
TRBJ2-7,.,TRBV11-1,.,CASSSPRDTGSSYEQYF,TGTGCCAGCAGCTCGCCCAGGGACACAGGAAGCTCCTACGAGCAGTACTTC
TRBJ2-3,TRBD1,TRBV27,.,CASSLRDRGIDTQYF,TGTGCCAGCAGCTTACGGGACAGGGGCATAGATACGCAGTATTTT
TRBJ1-5,.,TRBV4-1,.,CASSQDSGSHQPQHF,TGCGCCAGCAGCCAAGATTCGGGGTCCCATCAGCCCCAGCATTTT
TRBJ2-5,TRBD1,TRBV12-5,.,CASARGQVDQETQYF,TGTGCTAGTGCTCGAGGACAGGTAGACCAAGAGACCCAGTACTTC
TRBJ2-7,TRBD1,TRBV27,.,CASSYTTQGVIAYEQYF,TGTGCCAGCAGCTATACTACCCAGGGGGTGATTGCCTACGAGCAGTACTTC
TRBJ2-7,TRBD2,TRBV28,.,CASTTAGLAGGWVNEQYF,TGTGCCAGCACCACCGCGGGACTAGCGGGAGGATGGGTCAACGAGCAGTACTTC
TRBJ1-2,.,TRBV19,.,CASSMTQGRRGYTF,TGTGCCAGTAGTATGACCCAGGGGCGAAGGGGCTACACCTTC
TRBJ2-3,.,TRBV27,.,CASTPSGTRARTDTQYF,TGTGCCAGCACCCCAAGCGGAACACGGGCCCGCACAGATACGCAGTATTTT
TRBJ1-1,.,TRBV5-4,few,CASRRPGGLDTEAFF,TGTGCCAGCAGAAGACCCGGGGGGCTGGACACTGAAGCTTTCTTT
TRBJ2-7,TRBD1,TRBV4-3,.,CASSPRTGTYEQYF,TGCGCCAGCAGCCCCCGGACAGGAACCTACGAGCAGTACTTC
TRBJ2-7,TRBD2,TRBV4-2,.,CASSPRPLAGGPYYEQYF,TGTGCCAGCAGCCCCAGACCCCTAGCGGGAGGGCCGTACTACGAGCAGTACTTC
TRBJ2-1,.,TRBV4-2,.,CASSQDAGRLDEQFF,TGTGCCAGCAGCCAAGATGCTGGGAGATTGGATGAGCAGTTCTTC
TRBJ2-1,TRBD2,TRBV7-7,once,CASSHGLAGGKDEQFF,TGTGCCAGCAGCCACGGACTAGCGGGAGGGAAGGATGAGCAGTTCTTC
TRBJ2-5,TRBD1,TRBV4-1,.,CASSPMTGKRSQYF,TGCGCCAGCAGCCCTATGACAGGGAAGAGGAGCCAGTACTTC
TRBJ2-1,.,TRBV7-6,.,CASSSFPRETAEQFF,TGTGCCAGCAGCTCCTTCCCCCGGGAAACTGCTGAGCAGTTCTTC
TRBJ1-2,.,TRBV10-3,.,CAISGREGGSIGISGYTF,TGTGCCATCAGCGGTCGGGAGGGAGGCTCTATAGGGATCTCGGGCTACACCTTC
TRBJ2-1,TRBD2,TRBV7-2,.,CASSFRTSGRDEQFF,TGTGCCAGCAGCTTTCGGACTAGCGGGAGAGATGAGCAGTTCTTC
TRBJ2-7,TRBD1,TRBV19,.,CASSKGQGSYEQYF,TGTGCCAGTAGTAAGGGACAGGGTTCTTACGAGCAGTACTTC
TRBJ2-7,.,TRBV10-2,.,CASSELGEAGSYEQYF,TGCGCCAGCAGTGAGCTGGGGGAAGCCGGGAGCTACGAGCAGTACTTC
TRBJ1-2,.,TRBV6-1,few,CASTLGGIYGYTF,TGTGCCAGCACCCTCGGAGGAATCTATGGCTACACCTTC
TRBJ2-2,TRBD1,TRBV4-2,.,CASSHPGTGSTGELFF,TGTGCCAGCAGCCACCCCGGGACAGGGAGTACCGGGGAGCTGTTTTTT
TRBJ1-1,TRBD1,TRBV27,.,CASSGYRGLISEAFF,TGTGCCAGCAGTGGTTACAGGGGGCTAATTTCTGAAGCTTTCTTT
TRBJ2-7,TRBD2,TRBV29-1,.,CSVALTSGVIYEQYF,TGCAGCGTTGCCCTTACTAGCGGAGTGATTTACGAGCAGTACTTC
TRBJ1-1,TRBD1,TRBV29-1,.,CSTYQQGADTEAFF,TGCAGCACATATCAGCAGGGGGCGGACACTGAAGCTTTCTTT
TRBJ2-7,TRBD2,TRBV2,few,CASSEGTSGPYEQYF,TGTGCCAGCAGTGAGGGGACTAGCGGACCCTACGAGCAGTACTTC
TRBJ2-7,TRBD2,TRBV28,.,CASLGLAGGTPPYEQYF,TGTGCCAGCCTGGGGCTAGCGGGAGGAACCCCTCCCTACGAGCAGTACTTC
TRBJ2-5,.,TRBV7-6,.,CASSLQGPPQETQYF,TGTGCCAGCAGCTTACAGGGTCCCCCCCAAGAGACCCAGTACTTC
TRBJ1-4,.,TRBV27,.,CASSPTGTNEKLFF,TGTGCCAGCAGCCCAACAGGGACAAATGAAAAACTGTTTTTT
TRBJ2-7,.,TRBV21-1,.,CASSDRLAQSGEQYF,TGTGCCAGCAGCGACCGACTAGCCCAATCCGGCGAGCAGTACTTC
TRBJ1-5,.,TRBV4-2,.,CASSHAGGNQPQHF,TGTGCCAGCAGCCACGCGGGCGGGAATCAGCCCCAGCATTTT
TRBJ2-7,TRBD2,TRBV7-2,.,CASSPRWEASGLPYEQYF,TGTGCCAGCAGCCCCCGGTGGGAGGCTAGCGGGCTTCCCTACGAGCAGTACTTC
TRBJ2-7,.,TRBV20-1,.,CSDNPLGEQYF,TGCAGTGACAACCCCCTTGGCGAGCAGTACTTC
TRBJ1-2,.,TRBV14,.,CASSQEPRGWVGYTF,TGTGCCAGCAGCCAAGAGCCCCGGGGATGGGTTGGCTACACCTTC
TRBJ2-7,.,TRBV20-1,few,CSQGHGYEQYF,TGCAGCCAGGGACACGGCTACGAGCAGTACTTC
TRBJ1-2,.,TRBV21-1,.,CASSQGVDTSNYGYTF,TGTGCCAGCAGCCAGGGGGTAGACACCAGTAACTATGGCTACACCTTC
TRBJ2-2,TRBD1,TRBV7-2,.,CASSLVETGSTGELFF,TGTGCCAGCAGCTTAGTAGAGACAGGGAGCACCGGGGAGCTGTTTTTT
TRBJ2-2,TRBD2,TRBV5-1,few,CASSLGPPAGLTGELFF,TGCGCCAGCAGCCTGGGGCCCCCAGCGGGGCTCACCGGGGAGCTGTTTTTT
TRBJ1-1,TRBD1,TRBV25-1,.,CASSGDRGTEAFF,TGTGCCAGCAGTGGAGACAGGGGCACTGAAGCTTTCTTT
TRBJ2-1,TRBD2,TRBV7-9,.,CASSAQGTSDNEQFF,TGTGCCAGCAGCGCCCAGGGGACTAGCGACAATGAGCAGTTCTTC
TRBJ1-6,TRBD1,TRBV7-9,.,CASSLEQGSSYNSPLHF,TGTGCCAGCAGCCTAGAACAGGGGAGCTCCTATAATTCACCCCTCCACTTT